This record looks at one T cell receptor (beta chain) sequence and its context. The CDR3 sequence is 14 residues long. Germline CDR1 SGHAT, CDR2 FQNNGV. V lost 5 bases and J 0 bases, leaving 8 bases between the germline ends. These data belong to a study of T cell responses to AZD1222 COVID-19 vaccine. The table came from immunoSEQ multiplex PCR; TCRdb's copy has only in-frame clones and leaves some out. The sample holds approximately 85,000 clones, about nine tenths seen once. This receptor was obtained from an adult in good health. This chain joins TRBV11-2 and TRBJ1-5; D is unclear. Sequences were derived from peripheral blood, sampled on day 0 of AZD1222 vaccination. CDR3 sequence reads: CASSQTGSNQPQHF. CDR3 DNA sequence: TGTGCCAGCAGCCAGACGGGTAGCAATCAGCCCCAGCATTTT.